A selection of T cell receptor beta chains follows, all from one sample in a study of blood T cells in healthy people across ages. TCRdb re-called the 5' RACE reads with MiXCR, one entry per CDR3 protein. The table shows about 580,000 distinct CDR3 sequences, with about 45% occurring only once. The sequenced material came from blood. The receptors stem from an elderly man in good health. The CDR3 runs from the conserved cysteine through the conserved F or W. The D gene is left open where the match is weak. Size values are once, few and many counts, or a class for expanded clones, and some rows have none.

D	V	J	size	DNA	CDR3
-	TRBV20-1	TRBJ2-1	-	TGCAGTGCTAGAGTACTAGCCCCCTACAATGAGCAGTTCTTC	CSARVLAPYNEQFF
TRBD2	TRBV7-9	TRBJ2-3	-	TGTCCCAGCAGCCCGACTAGCGGGAGTGGAGATACGCAGTATTTT	CPSSPTSGSGDTQYF
-	TRBV20-1	TRBJ1-2	-	TGCAGTGCTAGAGGGGGTGGAAGGGTCAACTATGGCTACACCTTC	CSARGGGRVNYGYTF
TRBD2	TRBV3-1	TRBJ2-3	-	TGTGCCAGCAGCCAAGCACTAGCGGGGGGGCAGGATACGCAGTATTTT	CASSQALAGGQDTQYF
-	TRBV21-1	TRBJ1-1	-	TGTGCCAGCAGCAAACCCCGGGGGCACGGGAACACTGAAGCTTTCTTT	CASSKPRGHGNTEAFF
-	TRBV9	TRBJ1-2	few	TGTGCCAGCAGCGTGGGGGGGCGCGGCTATGGCTACACCTTC	CASSVGGRGYGYTF
TRBD1	TRBV6-6	TRBJ2-2	-	TGTGCCAGCAGGGAGGACAGGGGACCTAGGAACACCGGGGAGCTGTTTTTT	CASREDRGPRNTGELFF
-	TRBV7-2	TRBJ2-7	few	TGTGCCAGCAGCCTCCGGGACTTTTCATCCTACGAGCAGTACTTC	CASSLRDFSSYEQYF
-	TRBV15	TRBJ2-3	-	TGTGCCACCAGCAGCGGTTCAGGGGGACTAACAGATACGCAGTATTTT	CATSSGSGGLTDTQYF
-	TRBV7-2	TRBJ1-1	-	TGTGCCAGCAGCTTATGGAGGGTCGTCACTGAAGCTTTCTTT	CASSLWRVVTEAFF
TRBD1	TRBV7-9	TRBJ2-7	many	TGTGCCAGCAGTCCGGGGACAGTTTCCTACGAGCAGTACTTC	CASSPGTVSYEQYF
-	TRBV20-1	TRBJ2-3	few	TGCAGTGCCGTCGACACTGGAGACACAGATACGCAGTATTTT	CSAVDTGDTDTQYF
-	TRBV28	TRBJ2-7	-	TGTGCCAGCAGCCCGCGATACAACTACGAGCAGTACTTC	CASSPRYNYEQYF
-	TRBV5-1	TRBJ2-2	-	TGCGCCAGCAGCTTCTCGAGGCAGGGGAACACCGGGGAGCTGTTTTTT	CASSFSRQGNTGELFF
TRBD1	TRBV7-2	TRBJ1-1	-	TGTGCCATCAGGGGGGGCACTGAAGCTTTCTTT	CAIRGGTEAFF
-	TRBV9	TRBJ1-2	-	TGTGCCAGCAGCGTAGCGACATACGGAACTAACTATGGCTACACCTTC	CASSVATYGTNYGYTF
-	TRBV29-1	TRBJ1-1	few	TGCAGCTTTGGACACCCTACTGAAGCTTTCTTT	CSFGHPTEAFF
-	TRBV10-3	TRBJ2-2	-	TGTGCCATCAGTTCACAGGGATCCACCGGGGAGCTGTTTTTT	CAISSQGSTGELFF
-	TRBV5-4	TRBJ2-6	few	TGTGCCAGCAGGGGGGGACCTATCTCTGGGGCCAACGTCCTGACTTTC	CASRGGPISGANVLTF
-	TRBV20-1	TRBJ2-5	few	TGCAGTGCTAGGGGGGGTGGGTTGGAGACCCAGTACTTC	CSARGGGLETQYF
-	TRBV20-1	TRBJ1-1	-	TGCAGTGCCTCGGGCCCTACGAACACTGAAGCTTTCTTT	CSASGPTNTEAFF
-	TRBV5-1	TRBJ2-7	-	TGCGCCAGCAGCTTGGAGGCAGCCCCGACCTACGAGCAGTACTTC	CASSLEAAPTYEQYF
-	TRBV30	TRBJ2-1	-	TGTGCCTGGAGCGAGGGAGGCTCCTACAATGAGCAGTTCTTC	CAWSEGGSYNEQFF
-	TRBV7-2	TRBJ1-2	-	TGTGCCAGCAGCTTAAGTGCAGCTAACTATGGCTACACCTTC	CASSLSAANYGYTF
-	TRBV4-3	TRBJ1-6	few	TGCGCCAGCGCGTCCATCGGGGCGAATAATTCACCCCTCCACTTT	CASASIGANNSPLHF
-	TRBV2	TRBJ2-3	once	TGTGCCAGCATTCGGCTACTTCGCACAGATACGCAGTATTTT	CASIRLLRTDTQYF
-	TRBV5-1	TRBJ1-4	-	TGCGCCAGCAGCCTATCGGACGGGAATGAAAAACTGTTTTTT	CASSLSDGNEKLFF
-	TRBV9	TRBJ2-2	-	TGTGCCAGCAGCGCCCAGGGAAACACCGGGGAGCTGTTTTTT	CASSAQGNTGELFF
-	TRBV6-6	TRBJ2-6	-	TGTGCCAGCAGGGTTGGAGGGTTCTCTGGGGCCAACGTCCTGACTTTC	CASRVGGFSGANVLTF
TRBD2	TRBV7-9	TRBJ2-7	few	TGTGCCAGCAGCTTAGAAGCGGGGGTGACCTACGAGCAGTACTTC	CASSLEAGVTYEQYF
-	TRBV29-1	TRBJ2-5	-	TGCAGCGTTGAAGCGACGGCCCAAGAGACCCAGTACTTC	CSVEATAQETQYF